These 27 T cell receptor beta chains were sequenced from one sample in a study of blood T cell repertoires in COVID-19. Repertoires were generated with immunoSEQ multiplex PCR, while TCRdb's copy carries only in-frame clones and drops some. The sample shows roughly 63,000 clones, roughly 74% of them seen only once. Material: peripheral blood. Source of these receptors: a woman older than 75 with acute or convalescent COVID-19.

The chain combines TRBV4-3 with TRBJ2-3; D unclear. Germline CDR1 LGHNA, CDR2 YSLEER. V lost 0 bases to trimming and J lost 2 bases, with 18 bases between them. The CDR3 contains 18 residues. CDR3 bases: TGCGCCAGCAGCCAAGACCTGGCGAGCTTCGGAGACACAGATACGCAGTATTTT. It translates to CASSQDLASFGDTDTQYF.

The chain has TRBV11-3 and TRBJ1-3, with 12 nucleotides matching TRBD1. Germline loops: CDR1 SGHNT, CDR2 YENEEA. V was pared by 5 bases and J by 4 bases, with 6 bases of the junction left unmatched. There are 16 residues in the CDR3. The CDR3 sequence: CASSLGTGGDGNTIYF. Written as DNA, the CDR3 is TGTGCCAGCAGCCTCGGGACAGGGGGCGACGGAAACACCATATATTTT.

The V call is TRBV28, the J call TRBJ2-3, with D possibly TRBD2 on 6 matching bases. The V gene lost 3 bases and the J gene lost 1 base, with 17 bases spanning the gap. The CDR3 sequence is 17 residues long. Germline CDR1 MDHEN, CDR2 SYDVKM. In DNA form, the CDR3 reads TGTGCCAGCAGTTTTGGGGCTAGCGCATACCGCACAGATACGCAGTATTTT. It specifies CASSFGASAYRTDTQYF.

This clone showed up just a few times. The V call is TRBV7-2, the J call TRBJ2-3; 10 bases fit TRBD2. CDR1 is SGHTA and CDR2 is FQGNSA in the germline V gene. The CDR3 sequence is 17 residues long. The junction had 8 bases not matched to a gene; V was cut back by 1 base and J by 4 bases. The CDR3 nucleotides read TGTGCCAGCAGCTTAGGGTCTAGCGGGAGTAGGGCAGATACGCAGTATTTT. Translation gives CASSLGSSGSRADTQYF.

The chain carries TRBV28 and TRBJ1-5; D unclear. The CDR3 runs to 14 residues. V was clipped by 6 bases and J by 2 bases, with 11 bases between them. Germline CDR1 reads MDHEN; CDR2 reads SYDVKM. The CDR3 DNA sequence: TGTGCCAGCAGAGAAAACATTGGCAATCAGCCCCAGCATTTT. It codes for CASRENIGNQPQHF.

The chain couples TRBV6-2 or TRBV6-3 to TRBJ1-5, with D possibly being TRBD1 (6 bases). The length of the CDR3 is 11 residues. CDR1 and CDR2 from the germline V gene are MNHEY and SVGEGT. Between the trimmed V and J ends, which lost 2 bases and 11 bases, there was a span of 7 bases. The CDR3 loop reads CASSYKGAQHF. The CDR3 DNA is TGTGCCAGCAGTTACAAGGGGGCCCAGCATTTT.

CDR3 sequence: CASSTQDLAGGGNIQYF. CDR3 coding DNA: TGTGCCAGCAGCACCCAAGATCTAGCGGGAGGTGGGAACATTCAGTACTTC. The chain carries TRBV7-2 and TRBJ2-4; 11 positions agree with TRBD2. The CDR3 runs to 17 residues. The junction had 13 bases not matched to a gene; V was cut back by 5 bases and J by 7 bases. Germline-derived CDR1 and CDR2 are SGHTA and FQGNSA.

The CDR3 nucleotides are TGTGCCAGCGACCCCCTACAGGGATCCTACGAGCAGTACTTC. This codes for CASDPLQGSYEQYF. The J gene is TRBJ2-7, the V gene TRBV2; the D gene is possibly TRBD1 (6 bases). The germline gives CDR1 SNHLY, CDR2 FYNNEI. CDR3 size: 14 residues. Trimming took 8 bases from V and 1 from J, leaving 15 bases between them.

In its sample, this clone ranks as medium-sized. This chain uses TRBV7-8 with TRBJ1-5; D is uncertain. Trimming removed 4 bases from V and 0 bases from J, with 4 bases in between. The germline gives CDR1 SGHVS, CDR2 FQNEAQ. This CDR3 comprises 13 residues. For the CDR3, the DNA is TGTGCCAGCAGCTCTTATAGCAATCAGCCCCAGCATTTT. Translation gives CASSSYSNQPQHF.

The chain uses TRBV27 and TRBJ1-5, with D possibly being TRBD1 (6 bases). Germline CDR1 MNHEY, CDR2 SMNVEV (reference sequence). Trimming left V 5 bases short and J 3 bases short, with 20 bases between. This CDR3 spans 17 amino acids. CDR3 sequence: CASSQRGGGIANQPQHF. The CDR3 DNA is TGTGCCAGCAGTCAACGAGGGGGGGGGATAGCCAATCAGCCCCAGCATTTT.

The CDR3 reads CATSRDFRDRGSNTEAFF. The CDR3 DNA reads TGTGCCACCAGCAGAGATTTCCGGGACAGGGGATCGAACACTGAAGCTTTCTTT. The genes are TRBV15 and TRBJ1-1, with 10 bases identical to TRBD1. From germline, CDR1 is LNHNV and CDR2 YYDKDF (reference sequence). Germline trimming cut 0 bases from V and 1 base from J; bases unmatched to any gene: 8. This CDR3 comprises 18 residues.

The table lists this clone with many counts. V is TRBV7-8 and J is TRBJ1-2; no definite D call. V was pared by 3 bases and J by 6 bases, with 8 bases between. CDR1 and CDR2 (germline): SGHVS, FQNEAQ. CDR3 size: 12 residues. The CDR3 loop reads CASSFGRDGYTF. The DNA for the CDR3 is TGTGCCAGCAGCTTCGGGAGGGATGGCTACACCTTC.

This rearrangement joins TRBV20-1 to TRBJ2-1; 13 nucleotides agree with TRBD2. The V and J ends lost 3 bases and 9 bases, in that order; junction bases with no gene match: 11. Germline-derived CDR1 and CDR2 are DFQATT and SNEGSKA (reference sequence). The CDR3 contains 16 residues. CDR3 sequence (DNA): TGCAGTGCTAGTCGCCGGACTAGCGGGAGAGGAAGTGAGCAGTTCTTC. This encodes CSASRRTSGRGSEQFF.

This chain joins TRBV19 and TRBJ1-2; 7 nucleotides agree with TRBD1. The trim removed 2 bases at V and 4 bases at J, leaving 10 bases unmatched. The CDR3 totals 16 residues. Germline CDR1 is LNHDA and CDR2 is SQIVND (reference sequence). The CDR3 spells CASSIKRGPHPYGYTF. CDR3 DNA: TGTGCCAGTAGTATAAAAAGGGGGCCCCACCCCTATGGCTACACCTTC.

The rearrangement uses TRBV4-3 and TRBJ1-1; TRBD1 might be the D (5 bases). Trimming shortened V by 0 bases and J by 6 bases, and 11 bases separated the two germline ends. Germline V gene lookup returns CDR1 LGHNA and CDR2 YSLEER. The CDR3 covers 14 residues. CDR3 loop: CASSQEGGYPEAFF. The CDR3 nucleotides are TGCGCCAGCAGCCAAGAGGGGGGGTACCCTGAAGCTTTCTTT.

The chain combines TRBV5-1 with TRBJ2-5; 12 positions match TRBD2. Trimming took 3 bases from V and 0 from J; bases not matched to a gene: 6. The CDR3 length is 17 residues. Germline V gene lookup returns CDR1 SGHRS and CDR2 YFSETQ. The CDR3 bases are TGCGCCAGCAGCTCCCTCCTAGCGGGGGGGTACCAAGAGACCCAGTACTTC. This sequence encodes CASSSLLAGGYQETQYF. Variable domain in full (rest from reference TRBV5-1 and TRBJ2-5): KAGVTQTPRYLIKTRGQQVTLSCSPISGHRSVSWYQQTPGQGLQFLFEYFSETQRNKGNFPGRFSGRQFSNSRSEMNVSTLELGDSALYLCASSSLLAGGYQETQYFGPGTRLLVL.

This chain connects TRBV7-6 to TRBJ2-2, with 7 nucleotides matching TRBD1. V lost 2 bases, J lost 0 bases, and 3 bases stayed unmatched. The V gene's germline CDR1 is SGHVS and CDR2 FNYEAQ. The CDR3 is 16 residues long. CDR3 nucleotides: TGTGCCAGCAGCTTAACCGGGACAGCGAACACCGGGGAGCTGTTTTTT. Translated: CASSLTGTANTGELFF.

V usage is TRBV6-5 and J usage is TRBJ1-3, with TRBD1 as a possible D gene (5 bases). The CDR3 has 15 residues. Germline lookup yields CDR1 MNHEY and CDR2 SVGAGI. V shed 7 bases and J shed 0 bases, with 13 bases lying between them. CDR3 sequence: CASNRRQSSGNTIYF. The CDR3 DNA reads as TGTGCCAGCAACCGCAGACAGTCCTCTGGAAACACCATATATTTT.

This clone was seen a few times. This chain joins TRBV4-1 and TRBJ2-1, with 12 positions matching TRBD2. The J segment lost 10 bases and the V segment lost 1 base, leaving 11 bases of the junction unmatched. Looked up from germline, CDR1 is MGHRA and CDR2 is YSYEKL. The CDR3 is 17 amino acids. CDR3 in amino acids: CASSQGPVGLAGTEQFF. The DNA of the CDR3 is TGCGCCAGCAGCCAAGGACCGGTAGGACTAGCGGGGACCGAGCAGTTCTTC.

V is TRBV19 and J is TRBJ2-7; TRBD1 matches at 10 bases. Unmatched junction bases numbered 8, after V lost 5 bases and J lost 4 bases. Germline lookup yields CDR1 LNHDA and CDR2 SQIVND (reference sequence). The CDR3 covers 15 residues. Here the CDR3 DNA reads TGTGCCAGTAGTCCTAGCCGGGACAGGGGTTACGAGCAGTACTTC. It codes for CASSPSRDRGYEQYF.

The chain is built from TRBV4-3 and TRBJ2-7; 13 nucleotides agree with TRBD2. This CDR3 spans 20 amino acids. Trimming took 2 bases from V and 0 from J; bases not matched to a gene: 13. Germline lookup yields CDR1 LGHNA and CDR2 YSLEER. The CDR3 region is CASSQKRLAGGPPGSYEQYF. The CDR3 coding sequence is TGCGCCAGCAGCCAAAAACGACTAGCGGGAGGCCCGCCCGGCTCCTACGAGCAGTACTTC.

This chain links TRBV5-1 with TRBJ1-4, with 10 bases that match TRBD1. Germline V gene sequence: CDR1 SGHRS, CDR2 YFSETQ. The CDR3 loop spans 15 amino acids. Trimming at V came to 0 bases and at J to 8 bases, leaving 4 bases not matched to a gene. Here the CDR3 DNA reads TGCGCCAGCAGCTTGGAGGGGACAGGGGTCGAAAAACTGTTTTTT. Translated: CASSLEGTGVEKLFF.

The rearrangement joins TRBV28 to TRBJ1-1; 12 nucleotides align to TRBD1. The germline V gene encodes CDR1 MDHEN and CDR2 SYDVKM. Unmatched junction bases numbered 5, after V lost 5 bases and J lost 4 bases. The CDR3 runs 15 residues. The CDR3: CASSRGQGAGTEAFF. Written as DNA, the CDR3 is TGTGCCAGCAGTCGGGGACAGGGGGCAGGCACTGAAGCTTTCTTT.

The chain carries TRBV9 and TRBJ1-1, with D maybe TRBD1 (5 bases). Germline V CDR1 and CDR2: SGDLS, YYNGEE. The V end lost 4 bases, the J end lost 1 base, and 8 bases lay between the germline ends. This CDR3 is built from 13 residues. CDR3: CASSFTGNTEAFF. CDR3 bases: TGTGCCAGCAGCTTTACAGGGAACACTGAAGCTTTCTTT.

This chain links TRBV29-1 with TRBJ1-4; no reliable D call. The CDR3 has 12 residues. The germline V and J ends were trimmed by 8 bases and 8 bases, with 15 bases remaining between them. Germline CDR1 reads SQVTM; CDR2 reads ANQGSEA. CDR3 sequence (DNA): TGCAGCTATAGGGTTGAGGGAGAAAAACTGTTTTTT. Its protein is CSYRVEGEKLFF.

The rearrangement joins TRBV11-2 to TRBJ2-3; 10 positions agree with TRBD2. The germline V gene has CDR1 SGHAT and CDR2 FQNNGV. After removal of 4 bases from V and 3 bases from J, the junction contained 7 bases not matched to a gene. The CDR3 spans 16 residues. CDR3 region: CASSSPRSGRTDTQYF. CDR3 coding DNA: TGTGCCAGCAGCTCCCCCCGTAGCGGGAGGACAGATACGCAGTATTTT.

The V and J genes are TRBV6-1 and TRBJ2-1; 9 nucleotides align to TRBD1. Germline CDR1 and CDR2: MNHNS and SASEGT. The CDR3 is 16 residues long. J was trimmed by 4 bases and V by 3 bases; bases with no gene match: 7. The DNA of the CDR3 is TGTGCCAGCAGTGACCCCGGGACAGGGAAATACAATGAGCAGTTCTTC. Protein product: CASSDPGTGKYNEQFF.